What follows is one T cell receptor (beta chain) and its context. PCR was performed using 60 Vbeta and 13 Jbeta primers. Sequenced by immunoSEQ multiplex PCR; TCRdb stores in-frame clones only, minus some. The sample has fewer than 250,000 clones; 60% to 85% are singletons. The data were obtained in a study of cytomegalovirus exposure and HLA in healthy donors. The V gene's germline CDR1 is SQVTM and CDR2 ANQGSEA. The CDR3 runs 14 residues. After removal of 7 bases from V and 0 bases from J, the junction contained 5 bases not matched to a gene. Sequences were obtained from PBMCs. The sequence derives from a woman aged 18 to 35 in good health and CMV-seronegative. V gene TRBV29-1 combines with J gene TRBJ2-2; 7 bases fit TRBD2. The CDR3 nucleotides are TGCAGCGGACTAGCCGATTCGAACACCGGGGAGCTGTTTTTT. The encoded protein is CSGLADSNTGELFF.